What follows describes a single TCR beta chain. Its antigen remains undetermined. Per-base quality was not reported, and no clone a single base away is much larger than it. The record originates from a study of glioma-infiltrating T cells after dendritic cell vaccination (dated by TCRdb to the mid-2010s). About the study as a whole: The cohort comprised approximately 15 glioblastoma patients from Phase I and II dendritic cell vaccination trials, 9 newly diagnosed and 6 with recurrent disease. Each patient got three intradermal injections of the dendritic cell vaccine, spaced at biweekly intervals, in the arm below the axilla. Survival after dendritic cell vaccination was correlated with TCR sequencing metrics, including TIL content and tumor-blood repertoire overlap. Tumor-infiltrating lymphocyte content was quantified and tumor and blood repertoires were compared in dendritic cell-vaccinated glioblastoma patients by deep sequencing of TCR beta CDR3 regions. The vaccine consisted of monocyte-derived dendritic cells cultured seven to eight days with IL-4 and GM-CSF, then pulsed overnight with autologous tumor lysate. Autologous tumor lysate-pulsed dendritic cell vaccination was administered to the patients between the early 2000s and the early 2010s. On the study overall, not on this receptor specifically: After dendritic cell vaccination, a higher estimated pretreatment TIL content predicted longer time to progression and overall survival. TCR clonality showed no direct relationship with survival, which suggests that a diverse polyclonal response may matter. The cohort was small and heterogeneous, few patients had complete blood and tumor sets, and even fewer had initial-recurrent tumor pairs. The three-group TCR overlap response model was described as speculative and requiring prospective validation.

The immunoSEQ assay amplified TCRB CDR3 regions from roughly 2.1 micrograms of genomic DNA, or from all available DNA when less than that amount was available. The multiplex PCR relied on 60 forward primers for TCR V beta segments and 13 reverse primers for J beta segments. Synthetic control templates were spiked into each sample at limiting dilution to estimate reads per starting template. The Illumina HiSeq System generated 87 bp sequencing reads. Turning to the authors' computational methods: PCR and sequencing errors were removed by merging closely related sequences with a nearest neighbor algorithm. TCR overlap was measured as the percentage of unique tumor TCR beta sequences that were also present in the peripheral blood of the same patient. The table was pulled from immuneACCESS by TCRdb, which kept in-frame rearrangements only. Such tables lose some clones; where checked, under half of the loss comes from unresolved V genes, and the rest has no known cause. The V and J calls and the clone size are those of that table, but D and trimming were determined from the DNA. In all, the sample holds about 96,000 clones, and 75% to 85% of those were seen once. Approximately 5.9% of the sample is held by the ten biggest clonotypes.

Measured from the cysteine to the phenylalanine, the CDR3 is 15 residues long. Here the CDR3 DNA is all that survives: 45 bases in frame from base 1. In the germline V gene, CDR1 corresponds to MDHEN and CDR2 to SYDVKM. V lost 4 bases and J lost 5 bases, and the count of bases not matched to a germline gene is 4. Patients were selected for having adequate residual fresh-frozen tumor tissue and more than two years of available survival data. Molecular status otherwise varied across the glioblastoma patients, but none of them carried an isocitrate dehydrogenase mutation. PBMC were collected before vaccination, two weeks after the third vaccination, and at tumor progression if progression occurred. The Qiagen DNeasy Blood extraction Kit was used to extract genomic DNA.

The chain couples TRBV28 to TRBJ2-2; TRBD1 fits 10 bases in the junction. The clonotype comes from a human donor with glioblastoma. Here the sequenced sample was blood, taken before dendritic cell vaccination. The CDR3 protein is CASSSGQGLTGELFF. The nucleotide sequence is TGTGCCAGCAGTTCGGGACAGGGGTTGACCGGGGAGCTGTTTTTT.